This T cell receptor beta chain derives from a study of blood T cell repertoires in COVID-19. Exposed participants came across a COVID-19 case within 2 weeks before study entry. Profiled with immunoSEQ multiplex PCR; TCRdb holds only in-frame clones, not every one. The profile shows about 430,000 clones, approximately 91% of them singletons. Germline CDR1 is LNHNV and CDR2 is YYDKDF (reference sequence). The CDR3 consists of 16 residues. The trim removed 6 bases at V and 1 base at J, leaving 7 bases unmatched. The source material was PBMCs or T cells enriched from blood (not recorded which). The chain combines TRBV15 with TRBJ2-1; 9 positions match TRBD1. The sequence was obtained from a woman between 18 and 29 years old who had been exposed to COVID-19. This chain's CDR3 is CATRRHGQGSYNEQFF. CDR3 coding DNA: TGTGCCACCAGACGACATGGACAGGGGTCCTACAATGAGCAGTTCTTC.